The entry below describes one T cell receptor (beta chain). The antigen is not known. Its ends do not fully match the called genes, so a read error is possible. Treatment denoted: some 19 received Ad26.COV2.S at low or high dose, single or two shots; 5 received placebo; per-sample allocation not given. Day 63 following the first vaccine or placebo injection was when the samples were taken. This CDR3 is 14 amino acids long. Germline V gives CDR1 MDHEN, CDR2 SYDVKM. Sequencing was performed with immunoSEQ multiplex PCR; in TCRdb, only in-frame clones are kept and a portion is missing. The sample shows more than 300,000 clones, approximately 86% of them seen only once. The sample is drawn from a study of Ad26.COV2.S vaccination and SARS-CoV-2 variants. Broader study findings: Breadth, reportedly substantial, characterized the spike-specific CD8+ and CD4+ T cell responses after vaccination. Breadth measured for non-spike TCRs was similar across vaccine and placebo recipients.

This TCR was recovered from a person aged 18 to 59 who received the Ad26.COV2.S COVID-19 vaccine or a placebo. The material was peripheral blood, obtained in a trial of Ad26.COV2.S vaccine versus placebo. The chain joins TRBV28 to TRBJ1-4; 9 bases map to TRBD1. The CDR3 region is CASSRTGEVLRASF. DNA for the CDR3: TGTGCCAGCAGCCGGACAGGGGAGGTCCTTCGGGCCAGTTTT.